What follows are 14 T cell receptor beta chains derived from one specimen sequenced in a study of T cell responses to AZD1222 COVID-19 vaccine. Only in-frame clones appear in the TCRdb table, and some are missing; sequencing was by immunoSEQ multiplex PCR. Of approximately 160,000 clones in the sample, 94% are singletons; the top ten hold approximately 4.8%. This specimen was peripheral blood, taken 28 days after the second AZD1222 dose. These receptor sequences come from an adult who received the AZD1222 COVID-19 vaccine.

In DNA, the CDR3 is TGTGCCAGCAGTTTGACTCCCGAGGGAAAGTATGAGCAGTTCTTC. It translates to CASSLTPEGKYEQFF. The rearrangement uses TRBV6-6 and TRBJ2-1; a possible D gene is TRBD2 (5 bases). V lost 4 bases and J 8 bases, leaving 18 bases between the germline ends. Germline V CDR1 and CDR2: MNHNY, SVGAGI (reference sequence). This CDR3 spans 15 amino acids.

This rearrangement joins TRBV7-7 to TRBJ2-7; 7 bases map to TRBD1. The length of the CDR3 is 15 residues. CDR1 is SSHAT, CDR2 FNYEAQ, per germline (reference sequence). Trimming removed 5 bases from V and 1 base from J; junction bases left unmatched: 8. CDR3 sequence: CASSAGPGQSYEQYF. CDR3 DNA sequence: TGTGCCAGCAGCGCCGGTCCGGGACAGTCCTACGAGCAGTACTTC.

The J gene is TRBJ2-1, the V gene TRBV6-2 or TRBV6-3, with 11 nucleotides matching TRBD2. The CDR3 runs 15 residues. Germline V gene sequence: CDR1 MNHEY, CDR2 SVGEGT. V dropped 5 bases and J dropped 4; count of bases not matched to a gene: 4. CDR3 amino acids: CASSPTSGIYNEQFF. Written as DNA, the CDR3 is TGTGCCAGCAGTCCGACTAGCGGGATATACAATGAGCAGTTCTTC.

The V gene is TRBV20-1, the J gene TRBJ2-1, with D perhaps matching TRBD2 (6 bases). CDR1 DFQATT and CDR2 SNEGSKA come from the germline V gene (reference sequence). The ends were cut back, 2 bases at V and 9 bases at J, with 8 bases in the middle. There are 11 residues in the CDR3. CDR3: CSARLGGEQFF. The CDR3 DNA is TGCAGTGCTAGATTGGGAGGTGAGCAGTTCTTC.

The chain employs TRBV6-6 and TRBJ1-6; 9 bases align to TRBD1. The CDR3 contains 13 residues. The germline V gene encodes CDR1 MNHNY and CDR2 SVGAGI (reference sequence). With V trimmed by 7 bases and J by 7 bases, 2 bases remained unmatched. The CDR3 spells CASKGQGNSPLHF. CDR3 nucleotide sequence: TGTGCCAGCAAGGGACAGGGAAATTCACCCCTCCACTTT.

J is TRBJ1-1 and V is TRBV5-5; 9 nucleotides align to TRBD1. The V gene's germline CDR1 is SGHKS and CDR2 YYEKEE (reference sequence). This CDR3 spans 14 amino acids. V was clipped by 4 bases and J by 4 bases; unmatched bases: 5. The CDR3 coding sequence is TGTGCCAGCAGCGGACAGACAGGGGGCACTGAAGCTTTCTTT. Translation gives CASSGQTGGTEAFF.

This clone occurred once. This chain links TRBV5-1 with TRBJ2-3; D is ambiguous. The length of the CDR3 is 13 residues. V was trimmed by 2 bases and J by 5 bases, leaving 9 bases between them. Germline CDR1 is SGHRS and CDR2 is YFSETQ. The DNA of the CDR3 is TGCGCCAGCAGCTTAGGAGACGTAGATACGCAGTATTTT. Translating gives CASSLGDVDTQYF.

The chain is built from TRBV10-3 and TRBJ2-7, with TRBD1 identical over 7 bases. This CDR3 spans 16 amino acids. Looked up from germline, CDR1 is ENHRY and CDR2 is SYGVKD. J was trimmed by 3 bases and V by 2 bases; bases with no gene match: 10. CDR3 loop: CAISETGDGWGYEQYF. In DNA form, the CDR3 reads TGTGCCATCAGTGAGACAGGGGACGGGTGGGGCTACGAGCAGTACTTC.

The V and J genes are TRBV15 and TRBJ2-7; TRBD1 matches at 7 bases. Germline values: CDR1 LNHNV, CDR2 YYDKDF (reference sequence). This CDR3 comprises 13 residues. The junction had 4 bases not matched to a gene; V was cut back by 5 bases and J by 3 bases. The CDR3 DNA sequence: TGTGCCACCAGCGGAAACAGGGGCTACGAGCAGTACTTC. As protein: CATSGNRGYEQYF.

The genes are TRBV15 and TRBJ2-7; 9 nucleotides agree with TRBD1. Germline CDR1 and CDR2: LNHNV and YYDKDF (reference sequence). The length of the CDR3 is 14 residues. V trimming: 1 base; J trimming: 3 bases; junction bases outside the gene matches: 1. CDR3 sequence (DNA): TGTGCCACCAGCAGAGGACAGGGGGACTACGAGCAGTACTTC. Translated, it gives CATSRGQGDYEQYF.

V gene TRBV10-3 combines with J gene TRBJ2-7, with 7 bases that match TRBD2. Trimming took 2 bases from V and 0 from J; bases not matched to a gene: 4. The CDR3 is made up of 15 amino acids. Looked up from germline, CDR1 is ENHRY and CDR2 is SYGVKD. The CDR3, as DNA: TGTGCCATCAGTGAGAGGGAGGGAAGCTCCTACGAGCAGTACTTC. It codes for CAISEREGSSYEQYF.

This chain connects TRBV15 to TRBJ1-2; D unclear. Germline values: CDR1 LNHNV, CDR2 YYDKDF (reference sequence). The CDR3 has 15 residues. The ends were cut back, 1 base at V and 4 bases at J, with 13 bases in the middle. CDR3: CATSRVSRVGYGYTF. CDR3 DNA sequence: TGTGCCACCAGCAGAGTGAGCCGCGTGGGCTATGGCTACACCTTC.

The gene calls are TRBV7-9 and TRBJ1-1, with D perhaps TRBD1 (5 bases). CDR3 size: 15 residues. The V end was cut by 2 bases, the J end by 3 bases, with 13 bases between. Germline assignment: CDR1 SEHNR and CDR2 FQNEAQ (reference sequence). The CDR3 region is CASSLFEFRDTEAFF. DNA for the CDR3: TGTGCCAGCAGCTTATTCGAGTTCAGGGACACTGAAGCTTTCTTT.

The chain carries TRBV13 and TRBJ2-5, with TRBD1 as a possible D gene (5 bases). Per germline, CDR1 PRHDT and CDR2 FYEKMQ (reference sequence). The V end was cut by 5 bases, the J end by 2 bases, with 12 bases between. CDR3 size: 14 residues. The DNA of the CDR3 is TGTGCCAGCAGCATCGGACAACGACAAGAGACCCAGTACTTC. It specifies CASSIGQRQETQYF.